Detailed here is one T cell receptor beta chain. This clonotype was recorded many times. Its specific antigen is unknown. This CDR3 is missing its conserved last phenylalanine or tryptophan, likely due to a read error. Using a constant-region primer and ProtoScript II reverse transcriptase, TCRbeta-specific cDNA was reverse-transcribed from around 520 ng total RNA. Three nested multiplex PCR rounds, following a slightly modified ARM-PCR procedure, were used to build the TCRbeta libraries. Each of the first two PCR rounds ran for about 10 cycles and used multiplex TRBV1-TRBV30 forward primers together with a Cbeta reverse primer. A final 25-cycle PCR with Deep VentR polymerase added sample barcodes and Illumina adapters. Before sequencing, amplicons of 200-500 bp were gel-purified using a QIAquick gel extraction kit. An Illumina HiSeq 2500 was used to sequence the TCRbeta amplicons, generating 250-bp paired-end reads. Per the source publication's procedure: Reads were quality-trimmed with Trimmomatic v0.33, and paired reads were merged with FLASH v1.2.11 to recover full CDR3 sequences. V, D and J germline segments were assigned to the rearranged TCRbeta sequences by MiGEC v1.2.1b. VDJtools v1.0.0 computed clonotype statistics and Shannon-Wiener diversity indices. Except for diversity analysis, only the 250 most abundant clonotypes of each sample were used in subsequent analyses to reduce sampling bias. TCRdb reprocessing: public reads trimmed at Q25 with fastp, clones called with MiXCR, in-frame beta chains kept. Every entry covers one CDR3 protein and lists the most common genes and DNA from its rows. V and J calls and clone size were set by TCRdb, not the authors. Within this sample are about 120,000 distinct CDR3 sequences, with nearly 70% of them counted one time only. The ten largest clonotypes hold more than 8% of the sample.

The record originates from a study of tumor-infiltrating lymphocytes in primary liver carcinoma (TCRdb year 2017). Study-level background: Of the five patients (three men and two women, aged 30 to 69 years), four had hepatocellular carcinoma and one had combined HCC and intrahepatic cholangiocarcinoma. Technical replicate repertoires showed high reproducibility, with mean shared-clone rates around 0.91 and correlation coefficients above 0.95. A total of some 35 specimens from 5 patients underwent TCRbeta repertoire sequencing, comprising around 25 tumor regions, 5 adjacent noncancerous liver tissues and 5 peripheral blood samples. TCRbeta repertoire sequencing, expression microarrays and whole-exome sequencing were combined in the study across five regions of each liver tumor, with adjacent normal tissue and blood also included. Roughly 3.5 to 7.5 million productive TCRbeta reads were obtained per sample, and no significant difference in read depth was found between tissue types. The five patients had tumors staged T1-T3 N0M0, with maximum diameters ranging from about 4.2 to 11 cm.

What the authors observed across the whole study: Compared with blood, tumors had a significantly larger share of the repertoire taken up by the top 250 clones (p = 0.039). The study included only five patients, and the authors note findings should be validated in a larger study. Repertoire overlap was higher between tumor regions (mean around 35%) than tumor-adjacent (approximately 17%) or tumor-blood (approximately 15%) pairs, consistent with antigen-driven expansion. Because sequencing covered only the TCR beta chain and unpaired alpha chains were not captured, true repertoire diversity is likely underestimated. Because the samples were bulk and unsorted, CD4+ and CD8+ T cell repertoires could not be compared.

The CDR3 spans 16 amino acids, including both terminal residues. The sequence is cut down to CDR3 DNA, 48 bases in frame from base 1. Per the germline V gene, MNHEY is the CDR1 and SVGAGI is the CDR2. V gives up 8 bases and J gives up 1 base, and the segment between their germline ends measures 19 bases. Without any cell sorting, total RNA and DNA were extracted together from around 18-30 mg of bulk tissue using the AllPrep DNA/RNA mini kit. Surgical resection was performed in China between November 2015 and March 2016 on five or six patients with histopathologically diagnosed primary liver carcinoma. Patients had chronic HBV infection and were treatment-naive at sampling. Each fresh piece of tumor and adjacent tissue was cut in two, with one half stored in RNAlater at -80 degrees C and the other half sent for histology.

The sequence derives from a woman in her sixties with primary liver carcinoma and hepatitis B virus infection. The chain is encoded by TRBV6-5 joined to TRBJ2-3; TRBD1 is perhaps the D gene, given 6 matching bases. The material sequenced was tumor-adjacent normal liver tissue. The CDR3 region reads CASASSGAVGTDTQYL. Read as DNA, the sequence is TGTGCCAGCGCATCGTCAGGGGCGGTGGGCACAGATACGCAGTATCTT.